The following is a TCR beta chain sequence with its context. Its recognized antigen is unknown. Base qualities are not at hand, and no much larger clone is one base apart. The germline ends are 25 bases apart after V is trimmed by 4 bases and J by 7 bases. The CDR3 numbers 17 residues from cysteine through phenylalanine. Just the 51-base CDR3 DNA is kept, in frame starting at base 1. For CDR1 and CDR2, the germline V gene lists SGDLS and YYNGEE. The method behind the library was PCR. This sample was sequenced with an Illumina HiSeq 2500. TCR libraries were prepared with molecular barcoding, using unique molecular identifiers to normalize TCRbeta repertoire quantification. TCRdb's own reprocessing of the public reads used fastp at Q25 and MiXCR and kept productive beta chains. CDR3 protein duplicates are merged, each entry listing the most common genes and DNA. The sample contains around 340,000 distinct CDR3 sequences, 13% of them found a single time. The ten largest clones capture roughly 4.5% of the sample.

This sample was included in a study of T-cell reconstitution after alpha-beta-depleted transplantation in children (dated by TCRdb to the mid-2010s). Notes on the research overall: Using TCR repertoire profiling, the study quantitatively followed how T-cell immune reconstitution unfolded in children after TCRalphabeta/CD19-depleted allogeneic hematopoietic cell transplantation.

The specimen comprised PBMCs, sampled from the stem cell graft. The chain couples TRBV9 to TRBJ2-3, with the D call perhaps TRBD1 or TRBD2, each one matching 6 bases. The clonotype originates from a human donor who donated a stem cell graft to a child with Fanconi anemia. This receptor carries the CDR3 CASSPGLGGALEHTQYF. The sequence in DNA is TGTGCCAGCAGCCCCGGACTGGGGGGCGCCTTGGAGCATACGCAGTATTTT.